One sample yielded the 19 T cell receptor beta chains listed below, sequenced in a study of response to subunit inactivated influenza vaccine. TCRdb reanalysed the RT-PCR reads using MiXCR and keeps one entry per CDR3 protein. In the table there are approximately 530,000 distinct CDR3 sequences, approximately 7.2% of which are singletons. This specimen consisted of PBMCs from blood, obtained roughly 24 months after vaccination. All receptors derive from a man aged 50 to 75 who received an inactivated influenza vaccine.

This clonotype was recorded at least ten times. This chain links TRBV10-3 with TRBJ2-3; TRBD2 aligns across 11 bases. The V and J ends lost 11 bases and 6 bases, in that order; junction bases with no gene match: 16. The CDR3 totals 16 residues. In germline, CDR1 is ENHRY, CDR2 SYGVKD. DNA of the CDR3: TGTGCCGCCAGGGGGGCTAGCGGGGGGTTGGTCGATACGCAGTATTTT. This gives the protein CAARGASGGLVDTQYF.

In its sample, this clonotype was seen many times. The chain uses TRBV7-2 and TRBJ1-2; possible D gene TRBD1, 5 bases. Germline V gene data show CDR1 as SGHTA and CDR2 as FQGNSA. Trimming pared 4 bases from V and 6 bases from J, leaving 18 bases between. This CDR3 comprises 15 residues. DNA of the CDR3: TGTGCCAGCAGCTCGTGGGTCTCTGGGGCCAATGGCTACACCTTC. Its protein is CASSSWVSGANGYTF. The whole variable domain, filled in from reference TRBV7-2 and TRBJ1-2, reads GAGVSQSPSNKVTEKGKDVELRCDPISGHTALYWYRQSLGQGLEFLIYFQGNSAPDKSGLPSDRFSAERTGGSVSTLTIQRTQQEDSAVYLCASSSWVSGANGYTFGSGTRLTVV.

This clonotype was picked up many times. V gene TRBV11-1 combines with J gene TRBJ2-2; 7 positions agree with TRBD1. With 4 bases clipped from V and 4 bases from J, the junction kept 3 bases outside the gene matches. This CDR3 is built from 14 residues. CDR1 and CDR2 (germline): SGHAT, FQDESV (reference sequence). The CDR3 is CASSSQGFTGELFF. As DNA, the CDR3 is TGTGCCAGCAGCTCACAGGGGTTCACCGGGGAGCTGTTTTTT. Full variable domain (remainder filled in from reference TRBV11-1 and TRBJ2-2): EAEVAQSPRYKITEKSQAVAFWCDPISGHATLYWYRQILGQGPELLVQFQDESVVDDSQLPKDRFSAERLKGVDSTLKIQPAELGDSAMYLCASSSQGFTGELFFGEGSRLTVL.

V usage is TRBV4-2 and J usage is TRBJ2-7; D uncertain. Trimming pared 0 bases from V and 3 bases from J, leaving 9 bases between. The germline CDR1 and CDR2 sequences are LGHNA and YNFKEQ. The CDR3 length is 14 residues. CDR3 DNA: TGTGCCAGCAGCCAAGAGCACAGCAACTACGAGCAGTACTTC. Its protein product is CASSQEHSNYEQYF.

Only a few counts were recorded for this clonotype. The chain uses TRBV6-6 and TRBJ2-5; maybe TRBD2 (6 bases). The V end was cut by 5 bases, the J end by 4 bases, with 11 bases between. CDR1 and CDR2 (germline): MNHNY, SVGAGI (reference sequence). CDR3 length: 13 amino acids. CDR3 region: CASSKSGRETQYF. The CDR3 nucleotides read TGTGCCAGCAGTAAATCCGGGAGAGAGACCCAGTACTTC.

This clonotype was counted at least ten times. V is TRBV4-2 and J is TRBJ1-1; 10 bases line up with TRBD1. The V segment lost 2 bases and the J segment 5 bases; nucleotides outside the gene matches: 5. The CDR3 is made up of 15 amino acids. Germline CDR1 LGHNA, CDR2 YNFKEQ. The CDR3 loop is CASSQLGTGETEAFF. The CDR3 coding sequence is TGTGCCAGCAGCCAACTGGGGACAGGGGAAACTGAAGCTTTCTTT.

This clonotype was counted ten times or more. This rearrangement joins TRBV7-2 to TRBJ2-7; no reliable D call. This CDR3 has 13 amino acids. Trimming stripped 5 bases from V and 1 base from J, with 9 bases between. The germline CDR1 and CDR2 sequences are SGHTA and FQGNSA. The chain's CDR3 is CASSTDVSYEQYF. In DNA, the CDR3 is TGTGCCAGCAGCACGGACGTTTCCTACGAGCAGTACTTC.

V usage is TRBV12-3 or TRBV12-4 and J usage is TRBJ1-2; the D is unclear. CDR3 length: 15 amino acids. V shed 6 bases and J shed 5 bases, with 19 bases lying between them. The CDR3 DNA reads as TGTGCCAGCAGAAATACTGAACTTGGGCGTTATGGCTACACCTTC. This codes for CASRNTELGRYGYTF.

This CDR3 reads CASSFGGRTSTDTQYF. CDR3 nucleotide sequence: TGTGCCAGCAGCTTCGGCGGGCGGACTAGCACAGATACGCAGTATTTT. The genes are TRBV5-5 and TRBJ2-3; possibly TRBD2 for D (5 bases). Germline V gene lookup returns CDR1 SGHKS and CDR2 YYEKEE (reference sequence). V was cut by 2 bases and J by 0 bases, with 13 bases left in between. The length of the CDR3 is 16 residues.

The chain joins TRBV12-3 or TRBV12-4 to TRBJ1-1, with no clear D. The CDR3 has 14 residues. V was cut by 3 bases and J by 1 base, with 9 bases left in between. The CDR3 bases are TGTGCCAGCAGTTTGAGGGTTCGGAACACTGAAGCTTTCTTT. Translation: CASSLRVRNTEAFF.

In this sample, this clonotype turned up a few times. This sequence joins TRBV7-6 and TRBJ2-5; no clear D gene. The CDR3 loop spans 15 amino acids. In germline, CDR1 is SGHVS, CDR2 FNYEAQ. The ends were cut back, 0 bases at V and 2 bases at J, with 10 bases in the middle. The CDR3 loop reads CASSLAETFQETQYF. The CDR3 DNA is TGTGCCAGCAGCTTAGCCGAAACTTTTCAAGAGACCCAGTACTTC.

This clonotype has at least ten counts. CDR3 nucleotide sequence: TGTGCCAGCAGCTTCCGAGAGGGGTATGAAAAACTGTTTTTT. It encodes CASSFREGYEKLFF. The chain recombines TRBV7-2 with TRBJ1-4; maybe TRBD1 (5 bases). The CDR3 extends over 14 amino acids. Trimming took off 3 bases at V and 6 bases at J, with 11 bases between the two ends. The germline V gene encodes CDR1 SGHTA and CDR2 FQGNSA.

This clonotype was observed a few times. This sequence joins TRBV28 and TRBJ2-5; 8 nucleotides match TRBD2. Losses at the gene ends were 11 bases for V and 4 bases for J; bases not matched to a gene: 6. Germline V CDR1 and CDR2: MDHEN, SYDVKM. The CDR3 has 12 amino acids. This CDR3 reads CACLSGRETQYF. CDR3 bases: TGTGCCTGCCTAAGCGGGAGAGAGACCCAGTACTTC.

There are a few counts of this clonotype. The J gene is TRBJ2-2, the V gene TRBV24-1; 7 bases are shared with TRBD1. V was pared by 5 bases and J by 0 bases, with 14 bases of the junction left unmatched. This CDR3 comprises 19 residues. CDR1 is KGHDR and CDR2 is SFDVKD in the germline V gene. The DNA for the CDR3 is TGTGCCACCAGTGGTCTTAGGGGGCTGCCAGACACGAACACCGGGGAGCTGTTTTTT. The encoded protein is CATSGLRGLPDTNTGELFF.

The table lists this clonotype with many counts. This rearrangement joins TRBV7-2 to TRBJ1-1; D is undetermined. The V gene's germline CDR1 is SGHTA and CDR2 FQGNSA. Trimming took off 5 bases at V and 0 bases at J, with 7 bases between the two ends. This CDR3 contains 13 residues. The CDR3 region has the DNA TGTGCCAGCAGCGCGAATTTGAACACTGAAGCTTTCTTT. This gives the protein CASSANLNTEAFF. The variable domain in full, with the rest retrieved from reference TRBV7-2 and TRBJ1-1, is GAGVSQSPSNKVTEKGKDVELRCDPISGHTALYWYRQSLGQGLEFLIYFQGNSAPDKSGLPSDRFSAERTGGSVSTLTIQRTQQEDSAVYLCASSANLNTEAFFGQGTRLTVV.

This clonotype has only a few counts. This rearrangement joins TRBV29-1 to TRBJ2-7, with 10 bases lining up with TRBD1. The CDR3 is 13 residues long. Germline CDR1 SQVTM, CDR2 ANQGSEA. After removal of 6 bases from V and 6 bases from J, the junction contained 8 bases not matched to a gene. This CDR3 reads CSVTSGTGVEQYF. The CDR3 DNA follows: TGCAGCGTCACTTCCGGGACAGGGGTCGAGCAGTACTTC.

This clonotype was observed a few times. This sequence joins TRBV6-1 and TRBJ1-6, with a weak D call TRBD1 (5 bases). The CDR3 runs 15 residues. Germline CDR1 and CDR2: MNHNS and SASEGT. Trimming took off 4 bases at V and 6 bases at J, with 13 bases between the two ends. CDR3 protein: CASSAGPGINSPLHF. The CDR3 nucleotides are TGTGCCAGCAGTGCGGGGCCAGGGATTAATTCACCCCTCCACTTT.

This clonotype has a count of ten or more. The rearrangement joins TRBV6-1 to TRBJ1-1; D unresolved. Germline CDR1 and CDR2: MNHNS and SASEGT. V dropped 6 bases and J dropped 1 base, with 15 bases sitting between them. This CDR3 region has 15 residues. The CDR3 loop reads CASRKLGLGNTEAFF. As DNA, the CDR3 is TGTGCCAGCAGAAAATTAGGGCTGGGGAACACTGAAGCTTTCTTT.

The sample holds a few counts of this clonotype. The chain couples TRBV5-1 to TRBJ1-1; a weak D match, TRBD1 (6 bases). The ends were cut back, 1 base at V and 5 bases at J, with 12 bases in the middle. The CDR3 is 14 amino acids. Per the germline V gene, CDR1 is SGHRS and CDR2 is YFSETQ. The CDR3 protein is CASSLQGMDTEAFF. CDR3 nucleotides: TGCGCCAGCAGCTTGCAGGGGATGGATACTGAAGCTTTCTTT. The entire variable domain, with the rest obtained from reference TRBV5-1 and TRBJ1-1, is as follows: KAGVTQTPRYLIKTRGQQVTLSCSPISGHRSVSWYQQTPGQGLQFLFEYFSETQRNKGNFPGRFSGRQFSNSRSEMNVSTLELGDSALYLCASSLQGMDTEAFFGQGTRLTVV.